The 23 T cell receptor beta chains below all came from one sample that was sequenced in a study of beta chain features in type 1 diabetes. What was sequenced were expressed TCRB transcripts, since all of the isolated RNA had been reverse transcribed. The protocol was immunoSEQ multiplex PCR, while the TCRdb copy is restricted to in-frame clones and leaves out a portion. The sample yields 350,000 to 450,000 clones, about 15% seen once. The sequenced sample consisted of naive CD4+ T cells from blood. The receptors come from a man aged 25 to 45 in good health.

The V call is TRBV18, the J call TRBJ1-2; the D is unclear. Trimming removed 0 bases at V and 7 bases at J, with 12 bases between. CDR3 length: 14 residues. Per the germline V gene, CDR1 is KGHSH and CDR2 is LQKENI. CDR3 nucleotides: TGTGCCAGCTCACCACCGGGTTTTAAGGGTGGCTACACCTTC. This gives the protein CASSPPGFKGGYTF.

Notes on this clone: A read error may account for a junction end that differs from germline. The gene calls are TRBV6-1 and TRBJ2-2; D gene uncertain. The CDR3 sequence is 12 residues long. Germline V CDR1 and CDR2: MNHNS, SASEGT. CDR3 coding DNA: TGTGCCAGCAATGGCAACAGCGGGGAGCTGTTTTTT. Translation gives CASNGNSGELFF.

The V and J genes are TRBV13 and TRBJ2-4, with 9 bases identical to TRBD1. Germline CDR1 reads PRHDT; CDR2 reads FYEKMQ (reference sequence). Losses at the gene ends were 4 bases for V and 3 bases for J; bases not matched to a gene: 10. The CDR3 sequence is 17 residues long. This CDR3 reads CASSSAGTGTVKNIQYF. The CDR3, as DNA: TGTGCCAGCAGCTCTGCCGGGACAGGGACCGTCAAAAACATTCAGTACTTC.

The chain couples TRBV7-9 to TRBJ1-1; no clear D. The CDR3 runs to 12 residues. Germline-derived CDR1 and CDR2 are SEHNR and FQNEAQ (reference sequence). The germline V and J ends were trimmed by 5 bases and 3 bases, with 7 bases remaining between them. The CDR3 protein is CASSPGDTEAFF. CDR3 sequence (DNA): TGTGCCAGCAGCCCAGGAGACACTGAAGCTTTCTTT.

The gene calls are TRBV29-1 and TRBJ1-3, with D possibly being TRBD1 (5 bases). V lost 2 bases and J lost 0, with 5 bases in between. The V gene's germline CDR1 is SQVTM and CDR2 ANQGSEA. CDR3 length: 13 residues. CDR3 sequence (DNA): TGCAGCGTTGAAACAGGCTCTGGAAACACCATATATTTT. Translation: CSVETGSGNTIYF.

This clone was observed a handful of times. The chain carries TRBV5-1 and TRBJ2-7; no clear D gene. Germline CDR1 and CDR2: SGHRS and YFSETQ. The germline V and J ends were trimmed by 2 bases and 2 bases, with 8 bases remaining between them. CDR3 length equals 13 residues. This CDR3 is CASSLVHAYEQYF. CDR3 nucleotides: TGCGCCAGCAGCTTAGTCCACGCCTACGAGCAGTACTTC. Complete variable domain (other parts from reference TRBV5-1 and TRBJ2-7): KAGVTQTPRYLIKTRGQQVTLSCSPISGHRSVSWYQQTPGQGLQFLFEYFSETQRNKGNFPGRFSGRQFSNSRSEMNVSTLELGDSALYLCASSLVHAYEQYFGPGTRLTVT.

This clone was recorded a few times. The chain carries TRBV27 and TRBJ2-1, with 10 nucleotides matching TRBD2. The V segment lost 4 bases and the J segment 0 bases; nucleotides outside the gene matches: 12. The CDR3 is made up of 19 amino acids. Germline V gene sequence: CDR1 MNHEY, CDR2 SMNVEV (reference sequence). The CDR3 spells CASSSPTSGVIGSYNEQFF. As DNA, the CDR3 is TGTGCCAGCAGTTCCCCAACTAGCGGGGTGATCGGCTCCTACAATGAGCAGTTCTTC.

This chain uses TRBV7-9 with TRBJ1-6; 9 nucleotides line up with TRBD1. The CDR3 extends over 14 amino acids. The junction had 7 bases not matched to a gene; V was cut back by 7 bases and J by 9 bases. In germline, CDR1 is SEHNR, CDR2 FQNEAQ (reference sequence). CDR3 amino acids: CASTFGTGISPLHF. CDR3 nucleotides: TGTGCCAGCACCTTTGGGACAGGGATTTCACCCCTCCACTTT.

This clone appeared a few times. CDR3 nucleotides: TGTGCCAGCAGCTTGCCAGGGGGGCCAGAGACCCAGTACTTC. This translates into CASSLPGGPETQYF. The genes are TRBV5-4 and TRBJ2-5; perhaps TRBD1 as D (7 bases). The V end was cut by 1 base, the J end by 4 bases, with 11 bases between. The CDR3 runs to 14 residues. Germline CDR1 is SGHNT and CDR2 is YYREEE (reference sequence).

The rearrangement joins TRBV29-1 to TRBJ2-7; D not certain. Trimming pared 3 bases from V and 2 bases from J, leaving 11 bases between. Per the germline V gene, CDR1 is SQVTM and CDR2 is ANQGSEA. This CDR3 is built from 13 residues. CDR3 protein: CSVDQAGAYEQYF. Here the CDR3 DNA reads TGCAGCGTTGATCAAGCCGGAGCCTACGAGCAGTACTTC.

The chain links TRBV2 to TRBJ2-1; TRBD1 matches at 7 bases. The CDR3 loop spans 15 amino acids. CDR1 SNHLY and CDR2 FYNNEI come from the germline V gene. V lost 2 bases, J lost 3 bases, and 4 bases stayed unmatched. CDR3 nucleotides: TGTGCCAGCAGTGAAACGACAGGGAGCTACAATGAGCAGTTCTTC. Its translation is CASSETTGSYNEQFF.

Note on this clone: A much larger clone lies a single base off, so this may be a read error. CDR3 DNA sequence: TGTGCCAGCAGCCAATACAATGAGCAGCTCTTC. It specifies CASSQYNEQLF. The chain is built from TRBV14 and TRBJ2-1; D unresolved. The CDR3 totals 11 residues. Per the germline V gene, CDR1 is SGHDN and CDR2 is FVKESK.

This clone has only a few counts. This sequence joins TRBV7-2 and TRBJ2-6, with unresolved D. Germline V gene sequence: CDR1 SGHTA, CDR2 FQGNSA. CDR3 length equals 14 residues. Trimming took 6 bases from V and 4 from J, leaving 10 bases between them. The CDR3 loop reads CASSSPRGANVLTF. Here the CDR3 DNA reads TGTGCCAGCAGTTCCCCCCGAGGGGCCAACGTCCTGACTTTC.

The table lists this clone with a few counts. The J gene is TRBJ2-1, the V gene TRBV7-2; 8 bases agree with TRBD2. The V segment lost 1 base and the J segment 5 bases; nucleotides outside the gene matches: 4. The CDR3 is made up of 15 amino acids. Germline lookup yields CDR1 SGHTA and CDR2 FQGNSA. The CDR3 DNA sequence: TGTGCCAGCAGCTTAGTCGGGACTAGAAACAATGAGCAGTTCTTC. Its translation is CASSLVGTRNNEQFF.

The V and J genes are TRBV7-9 and TRBJ2-1; TRBD2 agrees at 12 bases. The CDR3 covers 17 residues. Germline CDR1 SEHNR, CDR2 FQNEAQ (reference sequence). The V segment lost 5 bases and the J segment 6 bases; nucleotides outside the gene matches: 11. The CDR3 loop reads CASSHDRGLAGSNEQFF. For the CDR3, the DNA is TGTGCCAGCAGCCACGATAGGGGACTAGCGGGTTCCAATGAGCAGTTCTTC.

This clone was recorded a few times. The genes are TRBV19 and TRBJ2-5, with 7 nucleotides matching TRBD2. The CDR3 contains 14 residues. Germline V lookup: CDR1 LNHDA, CDR2 SQIVND (reference sequence). The V segment lost 5 bases and the J segment 5 bases; nucleotides outside the gene matches: 8. CDR3 sequence (DNA): TGTGCCAGTAGTCCCCTCGGGGGGTTGGAGACCCAGTACTTC. Protein: CASSPLGGLETQYF.

The sample holds a few counts of this clone. Germline is not matched at one junction end, which may reflect a read error. The V and J genes are TRBV7-7 and TRBJ2-2; 11 bases map to TRBD2. Per germline, CDR1 SSHAT and CDR2 FNYEAQ (reference sequence). The CDR3 is 16 amino acids. The DNA for the CDR3 is TGTGCTAGCAGCTTACTAGCGGGAGCCACCACCGGGGAGCTGTTTTTT. Its protein is CASSLLAGATTGELFF.

The sample holds a few counts of this clone. This sample includes further DNA sequences coding for the same CDR3. J is TRBJ1-1 and V is TRBV30; D is possibly TRBD1 (5 bases). The ends were cut back, 1 base at V and 4 bases at J, with 10 bases in the middle. CDR1 is GTSNPN, CDR2 SVGIG, per germline (reference sequence). The CDR3 spans 13 residues. CDR3 in DNA: TGTGCCTGGAGTGAGGGGCTCCTCACTGAAGCTTTCTTT. Amino acids: CAWSEGLLTEAFF.

This clone was seen once. CDR3 in amino acids: CASSLVSNYGYTF. The CDR3 nucleotides read TGTGCCAGCAGCTTAGTGTCGAACTATGGCTACACCTTC. The V gene is TRBV7-2, the J gene TRBJ1-2; D not certain. This CDR3 is 13 amino acids long. V lost 1 base and J 2 bases, leaving 5 bases between the germline ends. Germline CDR1 is SGHTA and CDR2 is FQGNSA.

A few counts support this clone. V and J are TRBV6-5 and TRBJ2-7; D is ambiguous. V lost 2 bases, J lost 3 bases, and 2 bases lay in between. Per germline, CDR1 MNHEY and CDR2 SVGAGI. CDR3 length: 11 amino acids. The chain's CDR3 is CASSYIYEQYV. CDR3 in DNA: TGTGCCAGCAGTTACATCTACGAGCAGTACGTC.

The chain has TRBV13 and TRBJ2-6; D remains unclear. Trimming removed 1 base at V and 3 bases at J, with 7 bases between. The CDR3 extends over 15 amino acids. Germline V CDR1 and CDR2: PRHDT, FYEKMQ (reference sequence). The CDR3 loop reads CASSLEVVGANVLTF. DNA for the CDR3: TGTGCCAGCAGCTTAGAGGTAGTTGGGGCCAACGTCCTGACTTTC.

The V gene is TRBV7-9, the J gene TRBJ2-3; tentative D call: TRBD2 (5 bases). Trimming cost V 3 bases and J 0 bases, with 7 bases left between them. In germline, CDR1 is SEHNR, CDR2 FQNEAQ (reference sequence). This CDR3 comprises 14 residues. The CDR3 region has the DNA TGTGCCAGCAGCTTGAGGGCAAGCACAGATACGCAGTATTTT. It yields the protein CASSLRASTDTQYF.

The chain employs TRBV6-5 and TRBJ1-1; D gene ambiguous. From germline, CDR1 is MNHEY and CDR2 SVGAGI. V was shortened by 5 bases and J by 2 bases, with 12 bases between the two germline ends. This CDR3 spans 14 amino acids. The CDR3 DNA sequence: TGTGCCAGCAGTCGCCGACGGGATAACACTGAAGCTTTCTTT. Protein: CASSRRRDNTEAFF.